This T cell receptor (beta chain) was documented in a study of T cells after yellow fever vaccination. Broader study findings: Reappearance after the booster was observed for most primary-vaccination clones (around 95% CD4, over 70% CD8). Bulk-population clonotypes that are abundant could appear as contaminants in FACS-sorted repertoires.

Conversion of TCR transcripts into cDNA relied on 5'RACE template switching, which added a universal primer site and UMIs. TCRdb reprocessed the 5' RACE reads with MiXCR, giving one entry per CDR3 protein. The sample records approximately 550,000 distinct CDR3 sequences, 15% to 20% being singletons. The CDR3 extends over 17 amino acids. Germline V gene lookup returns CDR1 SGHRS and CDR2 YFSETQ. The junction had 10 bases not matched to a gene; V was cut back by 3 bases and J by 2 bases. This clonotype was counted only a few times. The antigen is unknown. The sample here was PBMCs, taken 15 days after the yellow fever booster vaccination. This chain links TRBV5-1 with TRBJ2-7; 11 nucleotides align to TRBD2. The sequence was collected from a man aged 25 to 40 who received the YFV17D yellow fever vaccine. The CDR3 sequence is CASSSPPGLAEAYEQYF. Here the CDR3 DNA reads TGCGCCAGCAGCTCCCCCCCGGGACTAGCGGAAGCCTACGAGCAGTACTTC.